The following is a T cell receptor (beta chain) sequence with its context. This specimen belongs to a study of CD8+CD57+ T cells in acquired aplastic anemia. Study at large: Sorted CD4+ and CD8+ cell DNA averaged roughly 3 ug.

Genomic DNA, serving as template, underwent TCR beta VDJ and CDR3 profiling. TCRdb re-derived calls from the reads in MiXCR, one entry per CDR3 protein. The data show about 180,000 distinct CDR3 sequences, with around 60% seen just once and roughly 42% held by the top ten. Flow cytometry had shown expanded CD8+CD57+ cells in the patients chosen for sequencing. Every one of the patients had aplastic anemia (severe, acquired). CDR3 length equals 16 residues. Germline V gene lookup returns CDR1 SGHRS and CDR2 YFSETQ. V lost 1 base, J lost 4 bases, and 5 bases stayed unmatched. The sequence was obtained from a human donor with aplastic anemia. The sequencing input was sorted CD4+, CD8+, or CD8+CD57+ T cells (not recorded which) from PBMCs. The genes are TRBV5-1 and TRBJ2-3; 11 bases agree with TRBD2. The CDR3 region has the DNA TGCGCCAGCAGCTTGATGACTAGCGGGACGTCAGATACGCAGTATTTT. It specifies CASSLMTSGTSDTQYF.